The source of this TCR beta chain is a study of control samples from healthy donors and cancer patients. The data were produced by immunoSEQ multiplex PCR, yet TCRdb's version contains in-frame clones alone and is incomplete. The sample has around 150,000 clones; around 90% are singletons. Germline CDR1 reads SQVTM; CDR2 reads ANQGSEA. Trimming cost V 8 bases and J 5 bases, with 16 bases left between them. The CDR3 has 12 residues. The clonotype comes from a man aged 25-45 years in good health. Sequencing used blood. The chain links TRBV29-1 to TRBJ2-7; no reliable D call. The CDR3 DNA follows: TGCAGCACCCGCGCTAGTACCAACGAGCAGTACTTC. It translates to CSTRASTNEQYF.